This T cell receptor beta chain was recorded in a study of shared clonotypes between healthy human individuals. Study-level points and caveats: Only blood underwent sampling, and tissue repertoires likely differ. Among donors, sharing of clonotypes was expected to be affected by sequencing depth.

V shed 1 base and J shed 7 bases, with 19 bases lying between them. Germline lookup yields CDR1 SNHLY and CDR2 FYNNEI. CDR3 length: 16 residues. It was at deep level that the assay was run. Data came from immunoSEQ multiplex PCR; TCRdb stores just in-frame clones and leaves some out. The sample lists 450,000 to 500,000 clones; around 79% were seen once. Notes on this clone: Antigen: not known. It is likely a read error, because the conserved phenylalanine at the end of the CDR3 is missing.

Specimen: PBMCs. This clonotype was obtained from a woman between 40 and 50 years old in good health. Some clones in this sample may be carry-over from other donors' samples. The chain is built from TRBV2 and TRBJ1-2; TRBD1 might be the D (6 bases). The CDR3 loop is CASSEEAGMTGGGYTS. The CDR3 DNA reads as TGTGCCAGCAGTGAAGAGGCCGGGATGACAGGTGGTGGCTACACCTCC.